These 30 T cell receptor beta chains originate from one sample sequenced in a study of cytomegalovirus exposure and HLA in healthy donors (dated by TCRdb to 2016 to 2017). Preparation of the library involved the immunoSEQ multiplex PCR assay. For the multiplex PCR, a mixture combining 60 forward primers for TCR Vbeta segments and 13 reverse primers for TCR Jbeta segments was used. Sourced from immuneACCESS, this table was stored by TCRdb with only in-frame sequences that have V and J called. A share of the clones is absent; for the studies checked, an unresolved V gene accounts for under half, and the remainder has no known explanation. The sample data list some 190,000 clones, and more than 70% of these were observed just once. The biggest ten clones account for 0.85% to 1.4% of the sample. The sequenced sample consisted of PBMCs. Receptors originate from a middle-aged woman in good health and CMV-seronegative.

The chain has TRBV11-2 and TRBJ2-1; TRBD2 matches at 7 bases. V gave up 1 base and J gave up 6 bases; unmatched junction bases: 6. The CDR3 contains 15 residues. In germline, CDR1 is SGHAT, CDR2 FQNNGV. The CDR3 spells CASSLGASGVNEQFF. The CDR3 nucleotides are TGTGCCAGCAGCTTAGGGGCTAGCGGAGTCAATGAGCAGTTCTTC.

V is TRBV10-3 and J is TRBJ2-5; the match to TRBD1 covers 7 bases. The CDR3 is 16 amino acids. Germline V gene data show CDR1 as ENHRY and CDR2 as SYGVKD. With V trimmed by 4 bases and J by 2 bases, 10 bases remained unmatched. CDR3 in amino acids: CAISVLRDSSQETQYF. CDR3 sequence (DNA): TGTGCCATCAGTGTGCTCCGGGACAGCTCACAAGAGACCCAGTACTTC.

The chain is built from TRBV5-5 and TRBJ1-2, with 8 bases that match TRBD1. CDR1 and CDR2 from the germline V gene are SGHKS and YYEKEE (reference sequence). With V trimmed by 4 bases and J by 8 bases, 4 bases remained unmatched. The CDR3 is 12 residues long. This chain's CDR3 is CASSPDRGGYTF. CDR3 DNA: TGTGCCAGCAGCCCTGACAGGGGAGGCTACACCTTC.

In this sample, this clone turned up a few times. The rearrangement uses TRBV5-4 and TRBJ2-5; possibly TRBD2 for D (6 bases). This CDR3 comprises 17 residues. Deletions cut 0 bases from V and 4 bases from J, with 19 bases between. From germline, CDR1 is SGHNT and CDR2 YYREEE (reference sequence). The CDR3 loop is CASSLGLAADLGETQYF. As DNA, the CDR3 is TGTGCCAGCAGCTTGGGGTTAGCGGCTGATCTGGGAGAGACCCAGTACTTC.

The chain joins TRBV4-3 to TRBJ2-7; D call uncertain. The CDR3 has 16 amino acids. Germline assignment: CDR1 LGHNA and CDR2 YSLEER. Trimming removed 1 base at V and 4 bases at J, with 17 bases between. CDR3 sequence reads: CASSQVAARNAYEQYF. The CDR3 DNA reads TGCGCCAGCAGCCAAGTGGCGGCTAGGAATGCTTACGAGCAGTACTTC.

This clone was seen just once. V and J are TRBV5-4 and TRBJ2-5; 7 bases line up with TRBD1. V lost 4 bases to trimming and J lost 3 bases; unmatched junction nucleotides: 6. Germline CDR1 and CDR2: SGHNT and YYREEE (reference sequence). The CDR3 totals 14 residues. CDR3 nucleotide sequence: TGTGCCAGCAGCCCCGTAGGACAGGAAGAGACCCAGTACTTC. This translates into CASSPVGQEETQYF.

This clone occurred a few times. This chain links TRBV6-1 with TRBJ2-3; maybe TRBD1 (5 bases). V was cut by 7 bases and J by 2 bases, with 10 bases left in between. This CDR3 contains 13 residues. Germline V lookup: CDR1 MNHNS, CDR2 SASEGT. CDR3 in DNA: TGTGCCAGCACTCGACAGAACACAGATACGCAGTATTTT. The encoded protein is CASTRQNTDTQYF.

V usage is TRBV6-5 and J usage is TRBJ1-5, with TRBD1 as a possible D gene (5 bases). CDR3 size: 14 residues. The V end lost 7 bases, the J end lost 9 bases, and 19 bases lay between the germline ends. CDR1 is MNHEY and CDR2 is SVGAGI in the germline V gene. Here the CDR3 reads CASTQEGGGGPQHF. CDR3 bases: TGTGCCAGCACCCAAGAGGGCGGGGGAGGGCCCCAGCATTTT.

The CDR3 DNA reads TGTGCCAGCAGCACGGAAGGGGCCAGGGGGTCCGGAAACACCATATATTTT. This translates into CASSTEGARGSGNTIYF. J is TRBJ1-3 and V is TRBV7-2; 7 bases align to TRBD1. The CDR3 runs 17 residues. The V and J ends lost 5 bases and 4 bases, in that order; junction bases with no gene match: 14. Per the germline V gene, CDR1 is SGHTA and CDR2 is FQGNSA.

The V gene is TRBV18, the J gene TRBJ1-2; TRBD1 aligns across 9 bases. This CDR3 is 15 amino acids long. The germline V gene has CDR1 KGHSH and CDR2 LQKENI. J was trimmed by 8 bases and V by 3 bases; bases with no gene match: 10. The CDR3 is CASSPGTGRLKGYTF. The CDR3 DNA reads TGTGCCAGCTCACCCGGGACAGGGAGGCTAAAGGGCTACACCTTC.

With respect to this clone: Compared with germline, one end of the junction differs, possibly owing to a read error. The V call is TRBV11-3, the J call TRBJ2-7; 10 nucleotides align to TRBD1. The CDR3 is 14 residues long. Germline V gene lookup returns CDR1 SGHNT and CDR2 YENEEA. In DNA form, the CDR3 reads TGTGCCAGCAGCCTCCGGGACAGGGGCTTGTTTCAGGACTTC. This codes for CASSLRDRGLFQDF.

The chain combines TRBV29-1 with TRBJ1-2, with D possibly being TRBD1 (6 bases). V lost 6 bases, J lost 7 bases, and 9 bases lay in between. Germline V lookup: CDR1 SQVTM, CDR2 ANQGSEA. This CDR3 has 10 amino acids. The CDR3 loop is CSVPGVGYTF. CDR3 in DNA: TGCAGCGTCCCAGGGGTTGGCTACACCTTC.

J is TRBJ1-5 and V is TRBV28; no definite D call. Germline CDR1 is MDHEN and CDR2 is SYDVKM. The CDR3 is 12 amino acids. Between the trimmed V and J ends, which lost 4 bases and 2 bases, there was a span of 3 bases. CDR3 nucleotide sequence: TGTGCCAGCAGTTCAGGCAATCAGCCCCAGCATTTT. It codes for CASSSGNQPQHF.

The J gene is TRBJ1-2, the V gene TRBV5-1; the D gene is possibly TRBD1 (6 bases). There are 15 residues in the CDR3. The germline V and J ends were trimmed by 2 bases and 0 bases, with 11 bases remaining between them. Germline-derived CDR1 and CDR2 are SGHRS and YFSETQ. CDR3 sequence reads: CASSFGTPTNYGYTF. For the CDR3, the DNA is TGCGCCAGCAGCTTCGGGACACCAACTAACTATGGCTACACCTTC.

The CDR3: CASSPQGLYGYTF. CDR3 coding DNA: TGTGCCAGCTCACCTCAGGGACTCTATGGCTACACCTTC. The chain is built from TRBV18 and TRBJ1-2, with a tentative D call TRBD1 (5 bases). The V gene lost 3 bases and the J gene lost 4 bases, with 9 bases spanning the gap. CDR1 is KGHSH, CDR2 LQKENI, per germline. The CDR3 totals 13 residues.

The rearrangement links TRBV7-2 to TRBJ2-1; 10 nucleotides agree with TRBD2. V gave up 1 base and J gave up 7 bases; unmatched junction bases: 7. CDR1 is SGHTA and CDR2 is FQGNSA in the germline V gene. The CDR3 has 16 residues. CDR3 loop: CASSLDTTSGRNEQFF. CDR3 in DNA: TGTGCCAGCAGCTTAGATACGACTAGCGGGCGTAATGAGCAGTTCTTC.

This sequence joins TRBV19 and TRBJ1-2; D perhaps matches TRBD1 (6 bases). The CDR3 is made up of 12 amino acids. V lost 9 bases and J 6 bases, leaving 14 bases between the germline ends. CDR1 is LNHDA and CDR2 is SQIVND in the germline V gene (reference sequence). The CDR3 DNA reads as TGTGCCAGCTCGGGGACACCCCATGGCTACACCTTC. The encoded protein is CASSGTPHGYTF. Using reference TRBV19 and TRBJ1-2 for the parts outside the CDR3, the full variable domain is DGGITQSPKYLFRKEGQNVTLSCEQNLNHDAMYWYRQDPGQGLRLIYYSQIVNDFQKGDIAEGYSVSREKKESFPLTVTSAQKNPTAFYLCASSGTPHGYTFGSGTRLTVV.

CDR3 in DNA: TGTGCCTCCCAAGCGCTGAACAGGGTGAACGAGCAGTACGTC. It translates to CASQALNRVNEQYV. This chain connects TRBV5-6 to TRBJ2-7; possible D gene TRBD1, 6 bases. The CDR3 runs 14 residues. Trimming pared 10 bases from V and 5 bases from J, leaving 22 bases between. Germline CDR1 SGHDT, CDR2 YYEEEE.

This clone was seen more than once but under ten times. The rearrangement uses TRBV11-2 and TRBJ2-7, with 13 bases aligning to TRBD2. The CDR3 loop spans 15 amino acids. The V gene end was trimmed by 4 bases and the J gene end by 6 bases; junction bases not matched to a gene: 6. The germline V gene has CDR1 SGHAT and CDR2 FQNNGV. The CDR3 is CASSSTSGRASEQYF. The CDR3 bases are TGTGCCAGCAGCTCCACTAGCGGGAGGGCCTCCGAGCAGTACTTC. Complete variable domain (other parts from reference TRBV11-2 and TRBJ2-7): EAGVAQSPRYKIIEKRQSVAFWCNPISGHATLYWYQQILGQGPKLLIQFQNNGVVDDSQLPKDRFSAERLKGVDSTLKIQPAKLEDSAVYLCASSSTSGRASEQYFGPGTRLTVT.

The genes are TRBV28 and TRBJ2-4, with 7 bases that match TRBD2. The germline CDR1 and CDR2 sequences are MDHEN and SYDVKM. CDR3 length equals 13 residues. The ends lost 2 bases at V and 8 bases at J; junction bases unmatched: 3. The CDR3 loop is CASSLRAGDIQYF. The CDR3 DNA follows: TGTGCCAGCAGTTTACGGGCGGGGGACATTCAGTACTTC.

This chain joins TRBV11-3 and TRBJ2-1; D perhaps matches TRBD2 (6 bases). CDR1 is SGHNT, CDR2 YENEEA, per germline. Trimming cost V 4 bases and J 7 bases, with 26 bases left between them. The CDR3 sequence is 18 residues long. The CDR3 coding sequence is TGTGCCAGCAGCTCACTGGTTCTAGCACGGGAGAATTCGAATGAGCAGTTCTTC. Protein: CASSSLVLARENSNEQFF.

The CDR3 spells CASSLAYPGGGRDEQFF. The CDR3 DNA follows: TGTGCCAGCAGCTTAGCGTATCCCGGGGGAGGCCGCGATGAGCAGTTCTTC. V is TRBV7-6 and J is TRBJ2-1, with a tentative D call TRBD2 (6 bases). Germline CDR1 is SGHVS and CDR2 is FNYEAQ. V was pared by 0 bases and J by 8 bases, with 20 bases between. The CDR3 has 17 amino acids.

The gene calls are TRBV30 and TRBJ2-1, with TRBD2 matching 12 bases. J gave up 4 bases and V 3 bases, and 1 base lay outside the gene matches. Germline V lookup: CDR1 GTSNPN, CDR2 SVGIG (reference sequence). This CDR3 has 14 residues. The CDR3, as DNA: TGTGCCTGGAGGCTAGCGGGAGGGTACAATGAGCAGTTCTTC. Residues: CAWRLAGGYNEQFF.

The J gene is TRBJ2-1, the V gene TRBV11-3; D might be TRBD2 (6 bases). CDR1 and CDR2 from the germline V gene are SGHNT and YENEEA. The CDR3 has 15 residues. V lost 5 bases and J lost 0, with 11 bases in between. In DNA form, the CDR3 reads TGTGCCAGCAGCGTAGCGGTTAGCTCCTACAATGAGCAGTTCTTC. It translates to CASSVAVSSYNEQFF.

The rearrangement joins TRBV2 to TRBJ1-1; 8 nucleotides match TRBD1. Germline V gives CDR1 SNHLY, CDR2 FYNNEI. V shed 1 base, J shed 4 bases, and the junction held 5 bases outside the gene matches. The CDR3 is 15 residues long. The CDR3 here is CASSEGQGAGTEAFF. The CDR3 nucleotides are TGTGCCAGCAGTGAAGGGCAGGGGGCGGGCACTGAAGCTTTCTTT.

This chain joins TRBV10-3 and TRBJ1-1; D unclear. The CDR3 totals 12 residues. V dropped 4 bases and J dropped 1 base, with 4 bases sitting between them. Germline CDR1 reads ENHRY; CDR2 reads SYGVKD. The CDR3 loop is CAISGRNTEAFF. Here the CDR3 DNA reads TGTGCCATCAGTGGTAGGAACACTGAAGCTTTCTTT.

There are a few counts of this clone. The chain employs TRBV5-6 and TRBJ2-5; 8 bases agree with TRBD1. Germline V gene sequence: CDR1 SGHDT, CDR2 YYEEEE. This CDR3 comprises 14 residues. Trimming removed 4 bases from V and 5 bases from J; junction bases left unmatched: 7. The CDR3 DNA sequence: TGTGCCAGCAGCCCCTTGACAGGGGAGGAGACCCAGTACTTC. Residues: CASSPLTGEETQYF.

This clone was recorded once. The chain uses TRBV11-3 and TRBJ2-2; D unresolved. The ends were cut back, 2 bases at V and 8 bases at J, with 12 bases in the middle. CDR1 and CDR2 (germline): SGHNT, YENEEA. The CDR3 is 14 residues long. Written as DNA, the CDR3 is TGTGCCAGCAGCTTAAAACCTTCGACTGGGGAGCTGTTTTTT. Residues: CASSLKPSTGELFF. Full variable domain (remainder filled in from reference TRBV11-3 and TRBJ2-2): EAGVVQSPRYKIIEKKQPVAFWCNPISGHNTLYWYLQNLGQGPELLIRYENEEAVDDSQLPKDRFSAERLKGVDSTLKIQPAELGDSAVYLCASSLKPSTGELFFGEGSRLTVL.

This clone has a single count. This sequence joins TRBV5-1 and TRBJ1-1; 7 bases align to TRBD1. Trimming removed 0 bases from V and 4 bases from J; junction bases left unmatched: 6. The CDR3 loop spans 15 amino acids. Germline CDR1 and CDR2: SGHRS and YFSETQ. CDR3 protein: CASSLGDRDGTEAFF. In DNA form, the CDR3 reads TGCGCCAGCAGCTTGGGTGACAGGGATGGCACTGAAGCTTTCTTT. The full variable domain, in which reference TRBV5-1 and TRBJ1-1 provide the parts outside the CDR3, is KAGVTQTPRYLIKTRGQQVTLSCSPISGHRSVSWYQQTPGQGLQFLFEYFSETQRNKGNFPGRFSGRQFSNSRSEMNVSTLELGDSALYLCASSLGDRDGTEAFFGQGTRLTVV.

V usage is TRBV5-1 and J usage is TRBJ1-2, with 11 bases aligning to TRBD1. This CDR3 has 16 residues. Per the germline V gene, CDR1 is SGHRS and CDR2 is YFSETQ. Losses at the gene ends were 4 bases for V and 0 bases for J; bases not matched to a gene: 5. DNA of the CDR3: TGCGCCAGCAGCAGCGGGACAGGGGGGACTAACTATGGCTACACCTTC. Translation: CASSSGTGGTNYGYTF.